This T cell receptor (beta chain) was found in a study of shared clonotypes between healthy human individuals. Whole-study results and caveats: Non-shared clonotypes had lower generation probabilities than clonotypes shared by all four sorted-subset donors. Between a few donors, naive CD4 clonotypes were shared at a level of around 4.9%.

Method: immunoSEQ multiplex PCR; TCRdb's copy keeps in-frame clones and lacks some. The repertoire holds approximately 980,000 clones, with 70% to 85% as singletons. A word on this clone: Its target is not known.

Sequenced: memory CD4+ T cells sorted from blood. Noted subset: CD45RA-negative fraction. The receptor comes from a young man in good health.

The CDR3 DNA reads as TGTGCCCTGGGGGGCAGTGGTGAAAAACTGTTTTTT. Translating it yields CALGGSGEKLFF. J is TRBJ1-4 and V is TRBV28, with D possibly being TRBD1 (6 bases). The CDR3 has 12 residues. The germline gives CDR1 MDHEN, CDR2 SYDVKM. V gave up 11 bases and J gave up 7 bases, with 14 bases separating them.